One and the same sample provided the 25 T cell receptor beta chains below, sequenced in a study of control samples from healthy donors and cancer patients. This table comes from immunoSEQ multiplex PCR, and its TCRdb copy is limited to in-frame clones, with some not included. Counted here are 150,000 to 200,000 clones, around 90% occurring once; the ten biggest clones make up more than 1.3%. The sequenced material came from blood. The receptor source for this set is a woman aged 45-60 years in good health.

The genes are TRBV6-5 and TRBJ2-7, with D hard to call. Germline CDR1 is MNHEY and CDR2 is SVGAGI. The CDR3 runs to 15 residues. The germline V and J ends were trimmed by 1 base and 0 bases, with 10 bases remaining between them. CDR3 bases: TGTGCCAGCAGTTACTTGGCAACGAGCTCCTACGAGCAGTACTTC. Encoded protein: CASSYLATSSYEQYF.

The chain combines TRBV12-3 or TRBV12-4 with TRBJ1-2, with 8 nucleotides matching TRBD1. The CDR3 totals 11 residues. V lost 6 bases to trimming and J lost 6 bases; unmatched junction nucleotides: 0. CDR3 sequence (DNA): TGTGCCAGCAGGGACAGGGATGGCTACACCTTC. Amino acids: CASRDRDGYTF.

This CDR3 reads CASSSGAVNTEAFF. CDR3 DNA: TGCGCCAGCAGTTCGGGGGCAGTGAACACTGAAGCTTTCTTT. The chain uses TRBV5-1 and TRBJ1-1; tentatively, D is TRBD1 (6 bases). Between the trimmed V and J ends, which lost 5 bases and 0 bases, there was a span of 11 bases. The CDR3 has 14 residues. CDR1 and CDR2 from the germline V gene are SGHRS and YFSETQ.

The CDR3 DNA sequence: TGTGCCAGCAGCTCCCTCCCCAGGGGGCGGCGCACAGATACGCAGTATTTT. Translation: CASSSLPRGRRTDTQYF. The rearrangement links TRBV11-2 to TRBJ2-3; the match to TRBD1 covers 8 bases. V lost 4 bases and J lost 1; bases outside the gene matches: 10. This CDR3 has 17 amino acids. In germline, CDR1 is SGHAT, CDR2 FQNNGV.

Here the CDR3 DNA reads TGTGCCAGCAGTTCGGTTAGCTCCTATAATTCACCCCTCCACTTT. It codes for CASSSVSSYNSPLHF. The chain employs TRBV2 and TRBJ1-6; D is ambiguous. CDR3 size: 15 residues. Germline V gene data show CDR1 as SNHLY and CDR2 as FYNNEI. Trimming stripped 5 bases from V and 0 bases from J, with 8 bases between.

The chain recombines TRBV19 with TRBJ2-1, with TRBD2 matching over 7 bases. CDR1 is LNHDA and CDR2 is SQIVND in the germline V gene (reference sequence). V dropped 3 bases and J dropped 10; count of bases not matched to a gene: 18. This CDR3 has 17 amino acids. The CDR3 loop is CASSIGGSAGLREEQFF. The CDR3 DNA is TGTGCCAGTAGTATCGGAGGTTCTGCAGGGCTGCGGGAGGAGCAGTTCTTC.

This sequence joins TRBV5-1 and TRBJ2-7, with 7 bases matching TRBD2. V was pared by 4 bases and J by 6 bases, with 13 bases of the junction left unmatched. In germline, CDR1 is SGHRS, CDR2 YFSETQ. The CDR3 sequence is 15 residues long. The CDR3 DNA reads TGCGCCAGCAGCCTTGGGGGGGGAGTGGGTCGCGAGCAGTACTTC. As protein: CASSLGGGVGREQYF.

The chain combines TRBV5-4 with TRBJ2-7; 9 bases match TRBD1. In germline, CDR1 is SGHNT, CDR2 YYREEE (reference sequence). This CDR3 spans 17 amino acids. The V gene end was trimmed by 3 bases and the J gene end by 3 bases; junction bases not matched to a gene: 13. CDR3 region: CASSSSRDRVGNYEQYF. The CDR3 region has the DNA TGTGCCAGCAGCTCGTCCCGGGACAGGGTGGGCAACTACGAGCAGTACTTC. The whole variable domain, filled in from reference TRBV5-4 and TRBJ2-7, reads ETGVTQSPTHLIKTRGQQVTLRCSSQSGHNTVSWYQQALGQGPQFIFQYYREEENGRGNFPPRFSGLQFPNYSSELNVNALELDDSALYLCASSSSRDRVGNYEQYFGPGTRLTVT.

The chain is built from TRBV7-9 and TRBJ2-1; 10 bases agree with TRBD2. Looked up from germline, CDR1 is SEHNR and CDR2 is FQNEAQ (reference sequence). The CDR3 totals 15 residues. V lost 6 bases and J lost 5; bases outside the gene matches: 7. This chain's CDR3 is CASRGAGGQNNEQFF. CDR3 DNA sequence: TGTGCCAGCAGGGGAGCGGGGGGGCAGAACAATGAGCAGTTCTTC.

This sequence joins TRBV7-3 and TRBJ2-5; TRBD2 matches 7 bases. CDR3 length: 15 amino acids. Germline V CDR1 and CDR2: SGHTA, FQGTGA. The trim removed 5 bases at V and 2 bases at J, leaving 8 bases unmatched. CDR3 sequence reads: CASSPSGTIQETQYF. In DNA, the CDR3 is TGTGCCAGCAGCCCATCCGGGACTATACAAGAGACCCAGTACTTC.

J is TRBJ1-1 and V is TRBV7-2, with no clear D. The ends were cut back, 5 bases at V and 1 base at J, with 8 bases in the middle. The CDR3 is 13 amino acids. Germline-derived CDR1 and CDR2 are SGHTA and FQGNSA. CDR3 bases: TGTGCCAGCAGCCATGGACCGAACACTGAAGCTTTCTTT. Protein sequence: CASSHGPNTEAFF.

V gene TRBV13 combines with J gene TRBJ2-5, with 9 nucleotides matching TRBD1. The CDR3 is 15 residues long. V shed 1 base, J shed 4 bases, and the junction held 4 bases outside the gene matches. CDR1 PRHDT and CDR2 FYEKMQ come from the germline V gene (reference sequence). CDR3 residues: CASSLAPGQGETQYF. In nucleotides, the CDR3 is TGTGCCAGCAGCTTAGCCCCGGGACAGGGAGAGACCCAGTACTTC.

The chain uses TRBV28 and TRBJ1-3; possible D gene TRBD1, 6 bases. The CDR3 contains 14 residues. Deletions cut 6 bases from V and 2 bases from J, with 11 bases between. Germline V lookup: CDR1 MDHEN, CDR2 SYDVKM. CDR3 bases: TGTGCCAGCAGCTCCGGACAGCCTGGAAACACCATATATTTT. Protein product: CASSSGQPGNTIYF.

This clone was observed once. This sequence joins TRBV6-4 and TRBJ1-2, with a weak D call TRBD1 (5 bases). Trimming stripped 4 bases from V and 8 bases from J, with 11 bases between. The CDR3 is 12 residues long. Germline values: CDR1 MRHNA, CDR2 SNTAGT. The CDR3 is CASSGRVDGYTF. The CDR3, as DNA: TGTGCCAGCAGTGGCAGGGTAGACGGCTACACCTTC.

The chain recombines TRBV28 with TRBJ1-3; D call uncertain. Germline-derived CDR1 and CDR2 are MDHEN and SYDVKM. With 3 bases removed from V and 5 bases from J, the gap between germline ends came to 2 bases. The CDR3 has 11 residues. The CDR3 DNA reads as TGTGCCAGCAGTTTGAGAAACACCATATATTTT. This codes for CASSLRNTIYF.

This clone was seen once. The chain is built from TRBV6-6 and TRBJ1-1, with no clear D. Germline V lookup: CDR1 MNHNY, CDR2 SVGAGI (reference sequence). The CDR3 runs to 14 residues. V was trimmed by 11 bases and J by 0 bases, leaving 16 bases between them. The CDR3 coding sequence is TGTGCCGCCACTTCCGGGCCAGTGAACACTGAAGCTTTCTTT. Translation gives CAATSGPVNTEAFF.

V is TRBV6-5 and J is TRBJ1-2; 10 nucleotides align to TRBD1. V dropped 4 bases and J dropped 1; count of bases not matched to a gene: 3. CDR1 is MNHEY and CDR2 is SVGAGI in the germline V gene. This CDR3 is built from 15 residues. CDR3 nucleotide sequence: TGTGCCAGCAGTTGGGACAGGGGACTTAACTATGGCTACACCTTC. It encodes CASSWDRGLNYGYTF.

This CDR3 is CAWIEGRYTEAFF. Here the CDR3 DNA reads TGTGCCTGGATTGAGGGGAGGTACACTGAAGCTTTCTTT. The rearrangement uses TRBV30 and TRBJ1-1; tentatively, D is TRBD1 (5 bases). The V and J ends lost 4 bases and 3 bases respectively, with 12 bases between them. There are 13 residues in the CDR3. The germline gives CDR1 GTSNPN, CDR2 SVGIG (reference sequence).

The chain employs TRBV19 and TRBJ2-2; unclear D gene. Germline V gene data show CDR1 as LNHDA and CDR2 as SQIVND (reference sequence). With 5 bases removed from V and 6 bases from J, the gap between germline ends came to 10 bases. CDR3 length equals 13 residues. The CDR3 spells CASSLAASGELFF. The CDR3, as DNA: TGTGCCAGTAGTCTTGCCGCATCCGGGGAGCTGTTTTTT.

In nucleotides, the CDR3 is TGTGCCAGCAGCTTAGTGATAACAGGGGGACCCCCTCTCCACTTT. This translates into CASSLVITGGPPLHF. This chain connects TRBV7-2 to TRBJ1-6; TRBD1 agrees at 8 bases. The CDR3 loop spans 15 amino acids. The V gene's germline CDR1 is SGHTA and CDR2 FQGNSA. The ends lost 1 base at V and 16 bases at J; junction bases unmatched: 12.

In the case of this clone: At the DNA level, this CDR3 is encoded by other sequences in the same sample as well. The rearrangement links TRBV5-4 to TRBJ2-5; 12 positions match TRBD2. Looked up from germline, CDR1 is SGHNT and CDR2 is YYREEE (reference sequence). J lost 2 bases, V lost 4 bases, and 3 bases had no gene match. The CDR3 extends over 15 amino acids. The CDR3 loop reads CASSPTSGGQETQYF. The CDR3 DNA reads TGTGCCAGCAGCCCGACTAGCGGGGGACAAGAGACCCAGTACTTC.

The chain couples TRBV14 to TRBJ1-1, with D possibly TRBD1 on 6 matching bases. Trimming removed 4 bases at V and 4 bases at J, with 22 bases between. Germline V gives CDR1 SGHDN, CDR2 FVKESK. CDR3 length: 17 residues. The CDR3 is CASSLQAQGSWPTEAFF. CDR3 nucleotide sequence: TGTGCCAGCAGCCTCCAGGCACAGGGTTCGTGGCCCACTGAAGCTTTCTTT.

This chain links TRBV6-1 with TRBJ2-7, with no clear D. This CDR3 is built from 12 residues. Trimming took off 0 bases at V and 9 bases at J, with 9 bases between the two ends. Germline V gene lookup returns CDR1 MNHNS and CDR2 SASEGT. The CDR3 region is CASSEASGRQYF. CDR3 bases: TGTGCCAGCAGTGAAGCGTCGGGCAGGCAGTACTTC.

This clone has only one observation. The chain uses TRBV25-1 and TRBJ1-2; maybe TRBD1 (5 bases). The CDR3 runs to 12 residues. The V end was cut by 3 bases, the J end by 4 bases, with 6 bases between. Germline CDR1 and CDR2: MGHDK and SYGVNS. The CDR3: CASSDTGYGYTF. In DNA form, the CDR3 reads TGTGCCAGCAGTGATACAGGCTATGGCTACACCTTC.

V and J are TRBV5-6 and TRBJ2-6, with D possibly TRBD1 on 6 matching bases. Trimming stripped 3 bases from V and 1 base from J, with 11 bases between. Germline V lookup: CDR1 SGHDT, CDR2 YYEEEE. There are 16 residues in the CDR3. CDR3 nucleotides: TGTGCCAGCAGCTGGGGGCTTAATTCTGGGGCCAACGTCCTGACTTTC. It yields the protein CASSWGLNSGANVLTF. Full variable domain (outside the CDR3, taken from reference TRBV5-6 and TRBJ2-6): DAGVTQSPTHLIKTRGQQVTLRCSPKSGHDTVSWYQQALGQGPQFIFQYYEEEERQRGNFPDRFSGHQFPNYSSELNVNALLLGDSALYLCASSWGLNSGANVLTFGAGSRLTVL.